One TCR beta chain is described in this entry. Its target is unknown. A read error may account for a junction end that differs from germline. MiXCR, run by TCRdb on the reads, gives a single entry per CDR3 protein. This sample carries about half a million distinct CDR3 sequences, around 35% of them seen once, and the ten largest clones take roughly 16%. These data come from a study of T cell repertoires in cytomegalovirus infection. Across the study: The study used recently identified HLA-C-restricted and well-studied HLA-B-restricted CMV epitopes. Public TCR beta signatures marked donors with CMV infection and the matching HLA.

This CDR3 has 11 residues. In germline, CDR1 is DFQATT, CDR2 SNEGSKA (reference sequence). General study points: The ex vivo response was dominated by HLA-C-restricted CMV-specific TCR beta clonotypes. Frequencies of public TCR beta families were cumulated, and this identified carriers of CMV plus the relevant HLA.

The starting material was cultured PBMCs, obtained from culture after CMV antigen stimulation. This sequence was found in a human donor in good health (CMV status not recorded). Some clones in this sample may be carry-over from other donors' samples. The V and J genes are TRBV20-1 and TRBJ2-1, with 12 bases aligning to TRBD2. CDR3 coding DNA: TGCAGTGCATCATCCACTAGCGGGGGGCTCTTC. This gives the protein CSASSTSGGLF.